The present TCR beta chain was sequenced within a study of T cell responses to AZD1222 COVID-19 vaccine. Whole-study findings and limits: Repertoire sampling was restricted to post-peak T cell response timepoints.

V dropped 1 base and J dropped 1 base, with 10 bases sitting between them. CDR3 length: 15 residues. Germline V lookup: CDR1 SGHAT, CDR2 FQDESV (reference sequence). As to this clone: The antigen is undetermined.

Measured with immunoSEQ multiplex PCR; TCRdb has only the in-frame clones, and not every one. The table includes approximately 100,000 clones, 86% detected once. This chain connects TRBV11-1 to TRBJ1-1, with D possibly matching TRBD1 (5 bases). The sequenced sample was peripheral blood, obtained 28 days after the second dose of the MenACWY control vaccine. The TCR sequence derives from an adult who received the MenACWY meningococcal vaccine as a control. DNA for the CDR3: TGTGCCAGCAGCTTAGAACCGACAGCGAACACTGAAGCTTTCTTT. Protein sequence: CASSLEPTANTEAFF.